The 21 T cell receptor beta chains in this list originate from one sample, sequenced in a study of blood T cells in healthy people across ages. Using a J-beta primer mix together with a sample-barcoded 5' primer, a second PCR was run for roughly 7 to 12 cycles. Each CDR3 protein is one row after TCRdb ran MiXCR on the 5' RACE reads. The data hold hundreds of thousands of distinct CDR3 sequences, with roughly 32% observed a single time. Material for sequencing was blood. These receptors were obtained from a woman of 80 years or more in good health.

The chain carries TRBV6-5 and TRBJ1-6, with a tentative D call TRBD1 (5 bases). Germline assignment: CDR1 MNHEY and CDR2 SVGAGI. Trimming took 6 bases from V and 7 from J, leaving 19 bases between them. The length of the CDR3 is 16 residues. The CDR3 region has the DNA TGTGCCAGCAGCCCCCGCGTCAGGGCGGGCAATTCACCCCTCCACTTT. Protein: CASSPRVRAGNSPLHF.

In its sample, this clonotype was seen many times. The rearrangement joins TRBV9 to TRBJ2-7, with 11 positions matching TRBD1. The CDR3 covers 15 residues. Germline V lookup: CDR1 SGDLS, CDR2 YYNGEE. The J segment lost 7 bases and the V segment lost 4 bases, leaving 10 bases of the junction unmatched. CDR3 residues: CASSPYGTGGSEQYF. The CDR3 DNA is TGTGCCAGCAGCCCTTACGGGACAGGGGGGAGTGAGCAGTACTTC.

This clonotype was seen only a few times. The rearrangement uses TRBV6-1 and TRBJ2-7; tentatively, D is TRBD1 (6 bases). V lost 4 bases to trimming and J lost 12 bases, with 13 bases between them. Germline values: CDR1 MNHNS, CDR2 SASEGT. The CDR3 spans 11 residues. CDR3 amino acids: CASSVRDITYF. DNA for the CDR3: TGTGCCAGCAGTGTTCGGGACATAACGTACTTC.

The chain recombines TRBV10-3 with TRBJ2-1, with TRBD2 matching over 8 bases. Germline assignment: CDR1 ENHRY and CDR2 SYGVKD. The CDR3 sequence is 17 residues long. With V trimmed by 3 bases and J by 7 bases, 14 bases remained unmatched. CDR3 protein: CAISDRVVAGGGNEQFF. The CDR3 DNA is TGTGCCATCAGTGACCGGGTGGTGGCGGGAGGCGGGAATGAGCAGTTCTTC.

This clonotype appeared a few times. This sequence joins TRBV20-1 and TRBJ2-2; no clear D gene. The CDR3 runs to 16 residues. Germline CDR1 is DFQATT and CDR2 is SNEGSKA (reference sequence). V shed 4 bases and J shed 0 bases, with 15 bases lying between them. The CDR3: CSAKSPASPNTGELFF. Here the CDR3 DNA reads TGCAGTGCTAAGAGCCCCGCTAGTCCGAACACCGGGGAGCTGTTTTTT.

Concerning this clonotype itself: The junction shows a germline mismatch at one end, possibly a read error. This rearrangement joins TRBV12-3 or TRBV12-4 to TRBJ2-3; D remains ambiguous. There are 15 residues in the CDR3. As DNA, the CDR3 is TGTGCCAGCAGTTCCGACTCCTTGGGCGCAGATATGCAGTATTTT. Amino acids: CASSSDSLGADMQYF.

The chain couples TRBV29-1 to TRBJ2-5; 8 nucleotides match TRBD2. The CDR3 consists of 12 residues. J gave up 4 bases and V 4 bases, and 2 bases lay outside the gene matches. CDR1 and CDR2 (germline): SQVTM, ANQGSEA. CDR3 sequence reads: CSVAGGPETQYF. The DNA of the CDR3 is TGCAGCGTTGCGGGAGGGCCAGAGACCCAGTACTTC.

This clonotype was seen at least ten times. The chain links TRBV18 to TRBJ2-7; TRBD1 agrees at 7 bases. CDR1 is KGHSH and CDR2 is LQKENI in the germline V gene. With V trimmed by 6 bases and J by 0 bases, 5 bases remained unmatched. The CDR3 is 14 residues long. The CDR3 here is CASSPGDSSYEQYF. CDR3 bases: TGTGCCAGCTCCCCAGGGGACAGCTCCTACGAGCAGTACTTC.

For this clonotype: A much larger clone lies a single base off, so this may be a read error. CDR3 region: CANSLGNHEQYF. The CDR3, as DNA: TGTGCCAACAGCTTGGGCAACCACGAGCAGTACTTC. The V and J genes are TRBV5-6 and TRBJ2-4; D is unresolved. The J call may be incorrect, as the DNA end agrees better with TRBJ2-7. There are 12 residues in the CDR3. Germline V gives CDR1 SGHDT, CDR2 YYEEEE.

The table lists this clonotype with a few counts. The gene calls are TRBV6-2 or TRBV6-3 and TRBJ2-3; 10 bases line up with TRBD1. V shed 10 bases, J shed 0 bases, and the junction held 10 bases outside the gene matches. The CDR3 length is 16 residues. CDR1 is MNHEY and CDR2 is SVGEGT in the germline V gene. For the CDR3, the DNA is TGTGCCATCACGGATCCGGACAGGGGGAGCACAGATACGCAGTATTTT. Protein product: CAITDPDRGSTDTQYF.

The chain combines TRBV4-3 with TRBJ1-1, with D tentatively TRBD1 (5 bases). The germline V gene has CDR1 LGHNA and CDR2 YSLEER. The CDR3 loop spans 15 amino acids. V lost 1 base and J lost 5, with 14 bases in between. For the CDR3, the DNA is TGCGCCAGCAGCCAAGTAGGTGGGGGGGAGACTGAAGCTTTCTTT. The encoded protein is CASSQVGGGETEAFF.

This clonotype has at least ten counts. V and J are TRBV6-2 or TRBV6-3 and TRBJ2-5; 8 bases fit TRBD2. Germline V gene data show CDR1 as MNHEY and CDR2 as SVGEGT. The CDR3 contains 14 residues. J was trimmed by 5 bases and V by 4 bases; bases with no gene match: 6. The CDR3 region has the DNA TGTGCCAGCAGTTCGCGGGGGGCCGGGGAGACCCAGTACTTC. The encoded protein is CASSSRGAGETQYF.

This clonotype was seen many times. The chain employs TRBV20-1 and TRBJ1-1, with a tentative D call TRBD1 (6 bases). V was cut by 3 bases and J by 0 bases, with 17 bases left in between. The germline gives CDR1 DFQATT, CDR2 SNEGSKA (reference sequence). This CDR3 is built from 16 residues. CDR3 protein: CSASGTRTAMNTEAFF. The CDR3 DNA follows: TGCAGTGCTAGTGGTACGAGGACAGCCATGAACACTGAAGCTTTCTTT.

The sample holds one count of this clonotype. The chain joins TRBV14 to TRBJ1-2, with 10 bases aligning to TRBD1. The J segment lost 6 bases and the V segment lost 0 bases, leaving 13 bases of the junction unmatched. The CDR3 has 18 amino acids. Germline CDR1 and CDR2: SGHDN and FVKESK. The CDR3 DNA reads TGTGCCAGCAGCCAAGACTTCGGGACAGGGGCTGTGAGGGATGGCTACACCTTC. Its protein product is CASSQDFGTGAVRDGYTF.

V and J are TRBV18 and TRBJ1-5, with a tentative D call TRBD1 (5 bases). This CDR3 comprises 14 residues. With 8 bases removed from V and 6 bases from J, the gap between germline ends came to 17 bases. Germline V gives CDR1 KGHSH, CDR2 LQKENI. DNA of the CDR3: TGTGCCAGCCCGGGGTCCAGGGCCCCTCAGCCCCAGCATTTT. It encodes CASPGSRAPQPQHF.

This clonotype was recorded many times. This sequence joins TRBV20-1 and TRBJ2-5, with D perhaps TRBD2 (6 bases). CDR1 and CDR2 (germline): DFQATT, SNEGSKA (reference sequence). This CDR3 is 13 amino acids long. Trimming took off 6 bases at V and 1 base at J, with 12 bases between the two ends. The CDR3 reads CSAPTGGQETQYF. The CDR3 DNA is TGCAGTGCCCCAACCGGGGGCCAAGAGACCCAGTACTTC.

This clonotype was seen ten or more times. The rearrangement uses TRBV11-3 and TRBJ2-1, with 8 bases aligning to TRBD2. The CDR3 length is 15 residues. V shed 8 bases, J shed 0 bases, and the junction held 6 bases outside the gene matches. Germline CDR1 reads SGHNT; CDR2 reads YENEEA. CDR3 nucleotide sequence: TGTGCCAGCGGACAGAGCGGGAGCTCCTACAATGAGCAGTTCTTC. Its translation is CASGQSGSSYNEQFF.

The CDR3 protein is CASSEQGALSTDTQYF. For the CDR3, the DNA is TGTGCCAGCAGTGAACAAGGGGCCTTAAGCACAGATACGCAGTATTTT. The gene calls are TRBV7-2 and TRBJ2-3; maybe TRBD1 (5 bases). Germline CDR1 and CDR2: SGHTA and FQGNSA. The CDR3 is 16 amino acids. Deletions cut 6 bases from V and 0 bases from J, with 16 bases between.

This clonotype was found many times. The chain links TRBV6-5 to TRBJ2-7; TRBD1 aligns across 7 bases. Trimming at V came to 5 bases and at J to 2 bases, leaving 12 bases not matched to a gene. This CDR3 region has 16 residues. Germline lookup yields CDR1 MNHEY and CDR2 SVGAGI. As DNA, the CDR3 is TGTGCCAGCAGTACCACGACAGGGCCCCATCCCTACGAGCAGTACTTC. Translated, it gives CASSTTTGPHPYEQYF.

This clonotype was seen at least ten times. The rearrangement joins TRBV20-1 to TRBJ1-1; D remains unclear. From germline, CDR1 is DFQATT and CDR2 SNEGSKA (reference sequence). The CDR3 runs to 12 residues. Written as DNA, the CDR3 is TGCAGGGTTGAAAAGGGGAACACTGAAGCTTTCTTT. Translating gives CRVEKGNTEAFF.

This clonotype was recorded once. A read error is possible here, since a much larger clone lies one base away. The CDR3 bases are TGTGCCAGCAGCTCCGGACCGCCGATTACCGAGACCCAGTTCTTC. This translates into CASSSGPPITETQFF. The genes are TRBV2 and TRBJ2-1, with D unresolved. The CDR3 runs to 15 residues. V gave up 6 bases and J gave up 13 bases, with 25 bases separating them. CDR1 is SNHLY, CDR2 FYNNEI, per germline.